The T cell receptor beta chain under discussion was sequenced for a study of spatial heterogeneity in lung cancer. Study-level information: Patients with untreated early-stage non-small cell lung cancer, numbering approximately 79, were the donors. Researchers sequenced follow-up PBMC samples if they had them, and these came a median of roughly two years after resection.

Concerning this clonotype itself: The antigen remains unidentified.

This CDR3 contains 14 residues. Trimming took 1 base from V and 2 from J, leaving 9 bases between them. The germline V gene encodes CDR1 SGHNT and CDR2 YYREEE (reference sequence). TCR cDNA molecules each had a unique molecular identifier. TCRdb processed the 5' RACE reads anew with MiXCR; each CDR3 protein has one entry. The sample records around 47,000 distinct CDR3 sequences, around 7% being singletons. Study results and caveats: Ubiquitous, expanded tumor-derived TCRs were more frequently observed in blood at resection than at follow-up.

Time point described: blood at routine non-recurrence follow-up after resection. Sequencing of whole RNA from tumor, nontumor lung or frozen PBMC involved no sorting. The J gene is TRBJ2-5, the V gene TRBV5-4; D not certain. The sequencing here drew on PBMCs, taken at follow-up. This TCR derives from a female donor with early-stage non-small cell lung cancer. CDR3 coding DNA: TGTGCCAGCAGCTTGACAGCGAGTCAAGAGACCCAGTACTTC. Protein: CASSLTASQETQYF.